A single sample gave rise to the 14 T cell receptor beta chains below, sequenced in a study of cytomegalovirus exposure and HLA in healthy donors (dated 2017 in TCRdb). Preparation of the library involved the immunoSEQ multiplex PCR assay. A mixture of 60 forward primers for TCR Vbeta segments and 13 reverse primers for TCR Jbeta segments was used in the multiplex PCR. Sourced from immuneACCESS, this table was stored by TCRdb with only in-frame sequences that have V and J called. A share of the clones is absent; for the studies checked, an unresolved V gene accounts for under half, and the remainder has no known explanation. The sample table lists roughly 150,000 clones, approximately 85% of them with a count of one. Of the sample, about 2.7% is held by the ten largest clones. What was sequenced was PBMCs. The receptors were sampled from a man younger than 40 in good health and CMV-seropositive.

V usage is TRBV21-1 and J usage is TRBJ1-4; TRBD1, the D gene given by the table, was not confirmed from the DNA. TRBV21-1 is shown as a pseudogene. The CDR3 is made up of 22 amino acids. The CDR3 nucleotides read TGTGCCAGCAGCATCGACCTACCCTTGGGACGGTGTAGGTTGGCAGGGGGCGAAAAACTGTTTTTT. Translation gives CASSIDLPLGRCRLAGGEKLFF.

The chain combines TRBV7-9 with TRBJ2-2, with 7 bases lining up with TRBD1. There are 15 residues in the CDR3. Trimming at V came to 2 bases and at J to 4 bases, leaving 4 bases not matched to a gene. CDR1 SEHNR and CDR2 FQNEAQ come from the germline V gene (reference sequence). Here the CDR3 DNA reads TGTGCCAGCAGCTTAATGGCAGGGGGCACCGGGGAGCTGTTTTTT. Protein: CASSLMAGGTGELFF.

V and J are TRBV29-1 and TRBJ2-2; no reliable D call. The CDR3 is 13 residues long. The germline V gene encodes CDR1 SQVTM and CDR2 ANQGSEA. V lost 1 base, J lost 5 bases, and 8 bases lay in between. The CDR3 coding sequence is TGCAGCGTTGAAGCCCAGATGACCGGGGAGCTGTTTTTT. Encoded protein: CSVEAQMTGELFF.

CDR3 loop: CSVRTGTDTQYF. The CDR3 nucleotides read TGCAGCGTCCGGACAGGCACAGATACGCAGTATTTT. This chain joins TRBV29-1 and TRBJ2-3, with D tentatively TRBD1 (6 bases). This CDR3 contains 12 residues. Trimming removed 6 bases from V and 1 base from J, with 8 bases in between. Per germline, CDR1 SQVTM and CDR2 ANQGSEA.

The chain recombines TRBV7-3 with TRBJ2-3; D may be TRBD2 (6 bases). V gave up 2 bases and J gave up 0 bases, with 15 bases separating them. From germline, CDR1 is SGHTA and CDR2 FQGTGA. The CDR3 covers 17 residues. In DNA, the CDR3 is TGTGCCAGCAGCTTAGAACGGGAGCCTTCTAGCACAGATACGCAGTATTTT. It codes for CASSLEREPSSTDTQYF.

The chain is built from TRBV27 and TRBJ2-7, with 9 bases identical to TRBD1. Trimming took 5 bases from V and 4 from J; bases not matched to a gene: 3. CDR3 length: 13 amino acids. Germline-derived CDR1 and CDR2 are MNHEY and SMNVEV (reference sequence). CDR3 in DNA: TGTGCCAGCAGTAGACAGGGGGGTTACGAGCAGTACTTC. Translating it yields CASSRQGGYEQYF.

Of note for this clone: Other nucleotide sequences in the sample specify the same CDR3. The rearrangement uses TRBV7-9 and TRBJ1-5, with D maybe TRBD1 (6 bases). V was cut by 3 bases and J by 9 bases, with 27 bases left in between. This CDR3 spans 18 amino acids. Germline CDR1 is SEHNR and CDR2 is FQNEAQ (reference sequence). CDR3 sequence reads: CASSLGTTRGGFSGPQHF. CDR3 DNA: TGTGCCAGCAGCTTGGGGACCACCAGAGGGGGTTTCTCAGGGCCCCAGCATTTT. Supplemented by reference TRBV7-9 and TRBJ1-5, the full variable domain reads DTGVSQNPRHKITKRGQNVTFRCDPISEHNRLYWYRQTLGQGPEFLTYFQNEAQLEKSRLLSDRFSAERPKGSFSTLEIQRTEQGDSAMYLCASSLGTTRGGFSGPQHFGDGTRLSIL.

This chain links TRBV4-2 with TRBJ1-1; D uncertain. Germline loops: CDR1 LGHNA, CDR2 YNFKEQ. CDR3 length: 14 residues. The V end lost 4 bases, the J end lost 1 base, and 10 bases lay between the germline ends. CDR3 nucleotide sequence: TGTGCCAGCAGCCCGCGACGAGGGAACACTGAAGCTTTCTTT. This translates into CASSPRRGNTEAFF.

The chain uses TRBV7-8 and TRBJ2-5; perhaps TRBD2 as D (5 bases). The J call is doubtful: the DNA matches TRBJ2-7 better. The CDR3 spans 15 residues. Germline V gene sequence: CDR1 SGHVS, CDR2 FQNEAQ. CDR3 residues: CASSRSEVLSYEQYF. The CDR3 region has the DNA TGTGCCAGCAGCCGATCGGAGGTACTCTCCTACGAGCAGTACTTC.

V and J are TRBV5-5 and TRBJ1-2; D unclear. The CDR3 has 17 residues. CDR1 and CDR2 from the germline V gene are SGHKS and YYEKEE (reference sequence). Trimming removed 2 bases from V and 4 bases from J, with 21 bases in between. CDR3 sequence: CASSFLVDYHGVYGYTF. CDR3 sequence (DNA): TGTGCCAGCAGCTTTCTGGTTGACTATCATGGTGTCTATGGCTACACCTTC.

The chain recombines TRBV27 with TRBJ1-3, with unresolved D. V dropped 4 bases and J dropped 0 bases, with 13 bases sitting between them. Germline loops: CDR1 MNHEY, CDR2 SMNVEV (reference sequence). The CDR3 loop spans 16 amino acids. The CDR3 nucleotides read TGTGCCAGCAGTTCCCGCCCGGCAGGCTCTGGAAACACCATATATTTT. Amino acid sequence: CASSSRPAGSGNTIYF.

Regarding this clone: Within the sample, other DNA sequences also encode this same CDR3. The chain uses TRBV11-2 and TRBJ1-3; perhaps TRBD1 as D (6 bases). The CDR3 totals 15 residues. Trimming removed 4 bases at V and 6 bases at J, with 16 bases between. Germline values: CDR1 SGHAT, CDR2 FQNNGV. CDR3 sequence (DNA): TGTGCCAGCAGCTCGCGAGCAGGGGATCCAAACACCATATATTTT. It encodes CASSSRAGDPNTIYF.

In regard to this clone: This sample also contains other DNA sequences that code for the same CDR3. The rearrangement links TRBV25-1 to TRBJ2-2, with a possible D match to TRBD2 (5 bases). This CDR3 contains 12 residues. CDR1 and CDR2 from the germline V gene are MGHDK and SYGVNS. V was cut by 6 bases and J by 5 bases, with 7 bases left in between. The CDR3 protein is CASRGGTGELFF. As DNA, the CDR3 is TGTGCCAGCAGGGGCGGGACCGGGGAGCTGTTTTTT.

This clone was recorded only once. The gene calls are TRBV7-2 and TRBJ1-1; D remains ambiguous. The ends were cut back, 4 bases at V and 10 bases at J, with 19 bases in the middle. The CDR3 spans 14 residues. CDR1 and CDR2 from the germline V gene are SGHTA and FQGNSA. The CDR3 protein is CASSSPAQVSGAFF. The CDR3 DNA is TGTGCCAGCAGCTCCCCCGCCCAGGTTTCTGGAGCTTTCTTT.